A single sample gave rise to the 30 T cell receptor beta chains below, sequenced in a study of T cell responses to AZD1222 COVID-19 vaccine. TCRdb's table, derived via immunoSEQ multiplex PCR, lists solely in-frame clones and lacks some. The table lists roughly 250,000 clones, 85% to 95% of them singletons. The specimen comprised peripheral blood, sampled on day 0 of AZD1222 vaccination. The receptors here all came from an adult in good health.

The gene calls are TRBV6-1 and TRBJ1-2, with TRBD1 as a possible D gene (6 bases). Germline V CDR1 and CDR2: MNHNS, SASEGT. Between the trimmed V and J ends, which lost 4 bases and 1 base, there was a span of 10 bases. This CDR3 has 14 amino acids. The CDR3 nucleotides are TGTGCCAGCAGTGGGGACACGCTTAACTATGGCTACACCTTC. Its translation is CASSGDTLNYGYTF.

The V call is TRBV20-1, the J call TRBJ1-1; tentative D call: TRBD1 (5 bases). The ends were cut back, 3 bases at V and 11 bases at J, with 10 bases in the middle. The length of the CDR3 is 10 residues. CDR1 is DFQATT and CDR2 is SNEGSKA in the germline V gene (reference sequence). CDR3: CSARGPPAFF. CDR3 nucleotide sequence: TGCAGTGCTAGGGGGCCCCCGGCTTTCTTT.

The J gene is TRBJ2-3, the V gene TRBV7-9, with D perhaps matching TRBD1 (5 bases). Germline V gives CDR1 SEHNR, CDR2 FQNEAQ (reference sequence). CDR3 length: 14 residues. The germline V and J ends were trimmed by 2 bases and 5 bases, with 11 bases remaining between them. The CDR3 nucleotides read TGTGCCAGCAGCTTACAGACAGAGCTAGATACGCAGTATTTT. The encoded protein is CASSLQTELDTQYF.

Written as DNA, the CDR3 is TGTGCCAGCAGCTTGGGAGAGGGGAAGTTCCACGAGCAGTACTTC. Translating it yields CASSLGEGKFHEQYF. The chain employs TRBV5-4 and TRBJ2-7; possibly TRBD1 or TRBD2 for D (5 bases each). This CDR3 is 15 amino acids long. V was clipped by 0 bases and J by 5 bases, with 15 bases between them. Germline CDR1 and CDR2: SGHNT and YYREEE (reference sequence).

The rearrangement links TRBV7-2 to TRBJ2-3, with TRBD2 identical over 7 bases. There are 18 residues in the CDR3. V shed 7 bases, J shed 6 bases, and the junction held 22 bases outside the gene matches. CDR1 SGHTA and CDR2 FQGNSA come from the germline V gene. The chain's CDR3 is CASTSFAGARPKRDTQYF. CDR3 nucleotides: TGTGCCAGCACCTCTTTTGCGGGAGCCCGCCCGAAGAGGGATACGCAGTATTTT.

CDR3 DNA: TGTGCCAGCAGCGTAGTCCCGATGAAGACCCAGTACTTC. Translated, it gives CASSVVPMKTQYF. The chain recombines TRBV9 with TRBJ2-5; D is ambiguous. There are 13 residues in the CDR3. CDR1 is SGDLS, CDR2 YYNGEE, per germline. The V gene lost 0 bases and the J gene lost 6 bases, with 9 bases spanning the gap.

The chain recombines TRBV5-1 with TRBJ2-1; unclear D gene. CDR1 is SGHRS and CDR2 is YFSETQ in the germline V gene. V was cut by 2 bases and J by 12 bases, with 12 bases left in between. The CDR3 extends over 12 amino acids. CDR3 nucleotides: TGCGCCAGCAGCTTAGACTTCCAAAGGCAGTTCTTC. Amino acids: CASSLDFQRQFF.

This clone was seen a handful of times. The chain uses TRBV6-5 and TRBJ1-2, with D perhaps matching TRBD1 (5 bases). The V gene lost 0 bases and the J gene lost 6 bases, with 14 bases spanning the gap. This CDR3 is 15 amino acids long. The germline gives CDR1 MNHEY, CDR2 SVGAGI. The CDR3 bases are TGTGCCAGCAGTTACTCAGCGGGGGTGGGAAATGGCTACACCTTC. Protein: CASSYSAGVGNGYTF.

CDR3 in amino acids: CASHQGARETQYF. The CDR3 DNA reads TGCGCCAGTCACCAGGGGGCGAGAGAGACCCAGTACTTC. V usage is TRBV5-1 and J usage is TRBJ2-5; 8 nucleotides align to TRBD1. The germline V gene encodes CDR1 SGHRS and CDR2 YFSETQ. The junction had 7 bases not matched to a gene; V was cut back by 8 bases and J by 4 bases. CDR3 length: 13 amino acids. Complete variable domain (other parts from reference TRBV5-1 and TRBJ2-5): KAGVTQTPRYLIKTRGQQVTLSCSPISGHRSVSWYQQTPGQGLQFLFEYFSETQRNKGNFPGRFSGRQFSNSRSEMNVSTLELGDSALYLCASHQGARETQYFGPGTRLLVL.

This rearrangement joins TRBV4-1 to TRBJ2-7; D is perhaps TRBD1 (6 bases). V dropped 4 bases and J dropped 1 base, with 20 bases sitting between them. The CDR3 extends over 17 amino acids. Germline CDR1 and CDR2: MGHRA and YSYEKL. The CDR3 sequence is CASSPRPQGRASYEQYF. Written as DNA, the CDR3 is TGCGCCAGCAGCCCACGTCCACAGGGTAGAGCGTCCTACGAGCAGTACTTC.

This chain uses TRBV4-1 with TRBJ1-1; TRBD1 aligns across 9 bases. The V segment lost 4 bases and the J segment 3 bases; nucleotides outside the gene matches: 9. CDR3 length: 16 amino acids. Looked up from germline, CDR1 is MGHRA and CDR2 is YSYEKL. The CDR3 reads CASSPAGQGSDTEAFF. The CDR3 coding sequence is TGCGCCAGCAGCCCGGCGGGACAGGGTTCGGACACTGAAGCTTTCTTT.

This chain links TRBV28 with TRBJ1-5; TRBD1 is a possible D gene (6 bases). CDR3 length: 16 residues. In germline, CDR1 is MDHEN, CDR2 SYDVKM. Trimming took off 1 base at V and 6 bases at J, with 16 bases between the two ends. The CDR3 sequence: CASSLLGYRDGQPQHF. CDR3 bases: TGTGCCAGCAGTTTATTAGGATACAGGGACGGTCAGCCCCAGCATTTT.

V is TRBV5-1 and J is TRBJ2-5; maybe TRBD2 (5 bases). Germline values: CDR1 SGHRS, CDR2 YFSETQ. Trimming removed 5 bases from V and 2 bases from J, with 19 bases in between. The CDR3 is 16 amino acids. CDR3 nucleotide sequence: TGCGCCAGCAGGCGAATTTACGGGGAGTCTCAAGAGACCCAGTACTTC. This encodes CASRRIYGESQETQYF.

This chain joins TRBV5-1 and TRBJ1-2; D is ambiguous. Trimming removed 4 bases at V and 3 bases at J, with 13 bases between. Germline V gives CDR1 SGHRS, CDR2 YFSETQ. CDR3 size: 14 residues. The CDR3 DNA reads TGCGCCAGCAGCCCCCTAAACTCCGACTATGGCTACACCTTC. Translated: CASSPLNSDYGYTF. The full variable domain, its missing parts supplied by reference TRBV5-1 and TRBJ1-2, is KAGVTQTPRYLIKTRGQQVTLSCSPISGHRSVSWYQQTPGQGLQFLFEYFSETQRNKGNFPGRFSGRQFSNSRSEMNVSTLELGDSALYLCASSPLNSDYGYTFGSGTRLTVV.

This chain joins TRBV19 and TRBJ1-5; 8 bases match TRBD1. The J segment lost 2 bases and the V segment lost 3 bases, leaving 6 bases of the junction unmatched. Germline CDR1 and CDR2: LNHDA and SQIVND (reference sequence). The CDR3 consists of 16 residues. This chain's CDR3 is CASSISAGGGNQPQHF. DNA for the CDR3: TGTGCCAGTAGTATTAGTGCAGGGGGCGGCAATCAGCCCCAGCATTTT. Full variable domain (outside the CDR3, taken from reference TRBV19 and TRBJ1-5): DGGITQSPKYLFRKEGQNVTLSCEQNLNHDAMYWYRQDPGQGLRLIYYSQIVNDFQKGDIAEGYSVSREKKESFPLTVTSAQKNPTAFYLCASSISAGGGNQPQHFGDGTRLSIL.

As concerns this clone: The sample has other DNA sequences that encode this CDR3 too. The V and J genes are TRBV9 and TRBJ2-3; TRBD2 agrees at 11 bases. The CDR3 covers 16 residues. CDR1 and CDR2 (germline): SGDLS, YYNGEE. The trim removed 0 bases at V and 2 bases at J, leaving 2 bases unmatched. The CDR3 sequence is CASSVGTSGYTDTQYF. The CDR3 region has the DNA TGTGCCAGCAGCGTAGGGACTAGCGGGTACACAGATACGCAGTATTTT. Supplemented by reference TRBV9 and TRBJ2-3, the full variable domain reads DSGVTQTPKHLITATGQRVTLRCSPRSGDLSVYWYQQSLDQGLQFLIQYYNGEERAKGNILERFSAQQFPDLHSELNLSSLELGDSALYFCASSVGTSGYTDTQYFGPGTRLTVL.

In its sample, this clone was seen once. CDR3 protein: CASRDSGFNLGSPLHF. Here the CDR3 DNA reads TGTGCCAGCAGAGACAGCGGGTTTAATCTTGGATCACCCCTCCACTTT. The rearrangement joins TRBV2 to TRBJ1-6; maybe TRBD1 (5 bases). Germline CDR1 SNHLY, CDR2 FYNNEI. The CDR3 loop spans 16 amino acids. V was trimmed by 6 bases and J by 10 bases, leaving 22 bases between them.

The chain has TRBV11-3 and TRBJ2-5; TRBD1 agrees at 9 bases. Germline V gene data show CDR1 as SGHNT and CDR2 as YENEEA. The CDR3 loop spans 15 amino acids. J was trimmed by 1 base and V by 0 bases; bases with no gene match: 0. CDR3 sequence: CASSLETGGQETQYF. The CDR3 nucleotides are TGTGCCAGCAGCTTAGAGACAGGGGGCCAAGAGACCCAGTACTTC.

This rearrangement joins TRBV19 to TRBJ1-5; 8 nucleotides match TRBD1. With V trimmed by 9 bases and J by 3 bases, 4 bases remained unmatched. Germline V lookup: CDR1 LNHDA, CDR2 SQIVND (reference sequence). This CDR3 has 13 residues. The CDR3 is CASSGGYNQPQHF. As DNA, the CDR3 is TGTGCCAGCTCAGGGGGCTACAATCAGCCCCAGCATTTT.

The chain joins TRBV15 to TRBJ1-2; a possible D gene is TRBD1 (5 bases). The CDR3 consists of 16 residues. Trimming took off 1 base at V and 4 bases at J, with 16 bases between the two ends. Germline V lookup: CDR1 LNHNV, CDR2 YYDKDF (reference sequence). The CDR3 DNA follows: TGTGCCACCAGCAGAGCTTCAGTGGGGACCCTCTATGGCTACACCTTC. It translates to CATSRASVGTLYGYTF.

J is TRBJ2-7 and V is TRBV7-2; 8 bases align to TRBD2. This CDR3 spans 16 amino acids. After removal of 5 bases from V and 2 bases from J, the junction contained 11 bases not matched to a gene. Germline CDR1 SGHTA, CDR2 FQGNSA. For the CDR3, the DNA is TGTGCCAGCAGCCCCCCGGGACTAGAGATAGCCTACGAGCAGTACTTC. Amino acid sequence: CASSPPGLEIAYEQYF. Full variable domain (missing parts from reference TRBV7-2 and TRBJ2-7): GAGVSQSPSNKVTEKGKDVELRCDPISGHTALYWYRQSLGQGLEFLIYFQGNSAPDKSGLPSDRFSAERTGGSVSTLTIQRTQQEDSAVYLCASSPPGLEIAYEQYFGPGTRLTVT.

The CDR3 nucleotides are TGCGCCAGCAGCCAAGGAGGACTTAGGGAAAAACTGTTTTTT. Encoded protein: CASSQGGLREKLFF. The gene calls are TRBV4-1 and TRBJ1-4; no clear D gene. The length of the CDR3 is 14 residues. The V end was cut by 1 base, the J end by 8 bases, with 11 bases between. Germline V gene sequence: CDR1 MGHRA, CDR2 YSYEKL.

The J gene is TRBJ1-5, the V gene TRBV2; D is undetermined. Germline CDR1 is SNHLY and CDR2 is FYNNEI. The CDR3 is 13 residues long. Trimming cost V 5 bases and J 7 bases, with 12 bases left between them. The CDR3 nucleotides are TGTGCCAGCAGTCTGGGCCTTAACCAGCCCCAGCATTTT. Translation: CASSLGLNQPQHF.

The chain recombines TRBV4-1 with TRBJ1-2; D perhaps matches TRBD1 (6 bases). The CDR3 sequence is 17 residues long. V lost 1 base and J lost 4, with 19 bases in between. Germline-derived CDR1 and CDR2 are MGHRA and YSYEKL. Written as DNA, the CDR3 is TGCGCCAGCAGCCAAGTAGGCGGTTGGGGGGCGGGCTATGGCTACACCTTC. It yields the protein CASSQVGGWGAGYGYTF.

This chain links TRBV16 with TRBJ1-1, with unresolved D. V lost 3 bases to trimming and J lost 2 bases, with 7 bases between them. The CDR3 runs 13 residues. The germline gives CDR1 KGHSY, CDR2 FQNENV. CDR3 coding DNA: TGTGCCAGCAGCCAGGCGTCCAACACTGAAGCTTTCTTT. The encoded protein is CASSQASNTEAFF. Together with reference TRBV16 and TRBJ1-1, the CDR3 gives the full variable domain: GEEVAQTPKHLVRGEGQKAKLYCAPIKGHSYVFWYQQVLKNEFKFLISFQNENVFDETGMPKERFSAKCLPNSPCSLEIQATKLEDSAVYFCASSQASNTEAFFGQGTRLTVV.

This chain connects TRBV5-5 to TRBJ2-7; D gene ambiguous. Germline V lookup: CDR1 SGHKS, CDR2 YYEKEE (reference sequence). The CDR3 sequence is 14 residues long. Trimming stripped 2 bases from V and 0 bases from J, with 9 bases between. DNA of the CDR3: TGTGCCAGCAGCTTCTTCACGAGCTCCTACGAGCAGTACTTC. It specifies CASSFFTSSYEQYF.

The V call is TRBV19, the J call TRBJ1-1, with 7 bases that match TRBD1. V shed 6 bases, J shed 4 bases, and the junction held 11 bases outside the gene matches. The CDR3 has 15 residues. CDR1 LNHDA and CDR2 SQIVND come from the germline V gene (reference sequence). The CDR3 reads CASRGDSGRGTEAFF. The CDR3 bases are TGTGCCAGTAGGGGGGACAGCGGACGTGGCACTGAAGCTTTCTTT.

This chain links TRBV29-1 with TRBJ2-7; D uncertain. The CDR3 loop spans 12 amino acids. Trimming removed 3 bases from V and 2 bases from J, with 8 bases in between. The germline V gene has CDR1 SQVTM and CDR2 ANQGSEA. The CDR3 DNA sequence: TGCAGCGTTGAGGACGGAACCTACGAGCAGTACTTC. Translation gives CSVEDGTYEQYF.

The V and J genes are TRBV11-1 and TRBJ1-6; D is unclear. The germline gives CDR1 SGHAT, CDR2 FQDESV (reference sequence). The CDR3 covers 13 residues. Trimming removed 7 bases from V and 8 bases from J, with 12 bases in between. The chain's CDR3 is CASTTRQDSPLHF. CDR3 DNA sequence: TGTGCCAGCACCACCCGCCAGGATTCACCCCTCCACTTT. The complete variable domain, with remaining parts taken from reference TRBV11-1 and TRBJ1-6, reads EAEVAQSPRYKITEKSQAVAFWCDPISGHATLYWYRQILGQGPELLVQFQDESVVDDSQLPKDRFSAERLKGVDSTLKIQPAELGDSAMYLCASTTRQDSPLHFGNGTRLTVT.

This rearrangement joins TRBV28 to TRBJ1-2; tentative D call: TRBD1 (5 bases). The germline V and J ends were trimmed by 2 bases and 7 bases, with 8 bases remaining between them. This CDR3 is 12 amino acids long. Germline V CDR1 and CDR2: MDHEN, SYDVKM. This chain's CDR3 is CASSLPGAGYTF. CDR3 nucleotide sequence: TGTGCCAGCAGTTTACCCGGGGCTGGCTACACCTTC.